The 23 T cell receptor beta chains listed next were all sequenced from one sample in a study of T cells expressing NK-cell markers. TCRdb re-called the 5' RACE reads and gives one entry per CDR3 protein, without DNA. The sample totals roughly 420,000 distinct CDR3 sequences. The sequencing input was blood T cells: a sorted CD56 or NKG2C T cell subset, CD4+ or CD8+ T cells, or bulk PBMC T cells (not recorded which). All receptors derive from a woman between 18 and 70 years old in good health.

The chain carries TRBV6-2 or TRBV6-3 and TRBJ2-7; checking the TCRdb D call of TRBD1 is not possible without DNA. This CDR3 is built from 14 residues. Germline CDR1 reads MNHEY; CDR2 reads SVGEGT. The CDR3 protein is CASTQDRFGDEQYF.

V is TRBV10-3 and J is TRBJ1-6; TCRdb calls TRBD1, which cannot be checked without DNA. The CDR3 is 15 amino acids. Germline assignment: CDR1 ENHRY and CDR2 SYGVKD. CDR3 sequence: CAISESGYTGRPLHF.

The J gene is TRBJ1-5, the V gene TRBV6-2 or TRBV6-3; the TCRdb D gene call, TRBD1, has no DNA to confirm it. Germline V lookup: CDR1 MNHEY, CDR2 SVGEGT. This CDR3 has 17 amino acids. CDR3 sequence: CASSYLPGGAGNQPQHF.

V usage is TRBV7-2 and J usage is TRBJ1-2; TCRdb designates TRBD1, a call that cannot be tested without DNA. Germline V gene data show CDR1 as SGHTA and CDR2 as FQGNSA. The CDR3 is 14 amino acids. The CDR3 reads CASSLGTAFYGYTF.

The CDR3 loop reads CASPSYNEQFF. This chain uses TRBV19 with TRBJ2-1. This CDR3 region has 11 residues. The germline CDR1 and CDR2 sequences are LNHDA and SQIVND (reference sequence).

This sequence joins TRBV15 and TRBJ1-2; the TCRdb D gene call, TRBD1, has no DNA to confirm it. The germline CDR1 and CDR2 sequences are LNHNV and YYDKDF (reference sequence). This CDR3 is built from 16 residues. The CDR3 spells CATSRYDGGANYGYTF.

The chain carries TRBV7-7 and TRBJ1-4; TCRdb picks TRBD1, but there is no DNA to check that call. This CDR3 comprises 15 residues. The germline gives CDR1 SSHAT, CDR2 FNYEAQ (reference sequence). CDR3 amino acids: CASSLAGGTAEKLFF. Together with reference TRBV7-7 and TRBJ1-4, the CDR3 gives the full variable domain: GAGVSQSPRYKVTKRGQDVTLRCDPISSHATLYWYQQALGQGPEFLTYFNYEAQPDKSGLPSDRFSAERPEGSISTLTIQRTEQRDSAMYRCASSLAGGTAEKLFFGSGTQLSVL.

The chain joins TRBV12-3 or TRBV12-4 to TRBJ1-6. CDR3 size: 12 residues. The CDR3 sequence is CASRGDNSPLHF.

The J gene is TRBJ2-3, the V gene TRBV7-2; lacking DNA, the TRBD2 call made by TCRdb goes unchecked. This CDR3 region has 20 residues. Germline V lookup: CDR1 SGHTA, CDR2 FQGNSA. The CDR3 region is CASSLAGLAGGAPLADTQYF.

The chain carries TRBV30 and TRBJ1-6; the TCRdb D gene call, TRBD1, has no DNA to confirm it. The CDR3 consists of 13 residues. Germline assignment: CDR1 GTSNPN and CDR2 SVGIG (reference sequence). CDR3 amino acids: CAWTVDRGSPLHF.

The chain links TRBV7-2 to TRBJ2-3; TCRdb's assignment of TRBD1 cannot be checked, as there is no DNA. The V gene's germline CDR1 is SGHTA and CDR2 FQGNSA. The CDR3 is made up of 14 amino acids. The CDR3 is CASSFGITTDTQYF.

This chain links TRBV27 with TRBJ2-6. CDR3 length equals 15 residues. Germline lookup yields CDR1 MNHEY and CDR2 SMNVEV (reference sequence). CDR3 sequence reads: CASSLTHSGANVLTF.

The chain carries TRBV30 and TRBJ2-3. The CDR3 covers 13 residues. Germline V lookup: CDR1 GTSNPN, CDR2 SVGIG (reference sequence). CDR3 loop: CAWSLAVKDTQYF.

This chain joins TRBV11-2 and TRBJ2-6; TCRdb reports TRBD1, a call that lacks DNA to check it against. Germline-derived CDR1 and CDR2 are SGHAT and FQNNGV. This CDR3 contains 16 residues. The CDR3 protein is CASSNPGVSGANVLTF.

This chain connects TRBV7-3 to TRBJ2-2; TCRdb outputs TRBD1, but without DNA this stays unchecked. From germline, CDR1 is SGHTA and CDR2 FQGTGA. The CDR3 loop spans 15 amino acids. CDR3 residues: CASSQSKAGAGELFF. The complete variable domain, with remaining parts taken from reference TRBV7-3 and TRBJ2-2, reads GAGVSQTPSNKVTEKGKYVELRCDPISGHTALYWYRQSLGQGPEFLIYFQGTGAADDSGLPNDRFFAVRPEGSVSTLKIQRTERGDSAVYLCASSQSKAGAGELFFGEGSRLTVL.

The rearrangement uses TRBV6-1 and TRBJ1-2. CDR3 length: 15 amino acids. CDR1 and CDR2 (germline): MNHNS, SASEGT. CDR3 protein: CASRRQREANYGYTF.

V and J are TRBV5-5 and TRBJ1-4; TCRdb selects TRBD1, and the lack of DNA leaves this call unchecked. Germline-derived CDR1 and CDR2 are SGHKS and YYEKEE (reference sequence). CDR3 length equals 15 residues. The CDR3 reads CASSPLAGVREKLFF.

The genes are TRBV28 and TRBJ2-7; TCRdb proposes TRBD2, but this gene call is untestable without DNA. In germline, CDR1 is MDHEN, CDR2 SYDVKM. The CDR3 loop spans 13 amino acids. The CDR3: CATGTSVSYEQYF.

The chain recombines TRBV6-1 with TRBJ2-4; with no DNA, the TCRdb D assignment of TRBD2 cannot be verified. Germline V lookup: CDR1 MNHNS, CDR2 SASEGT. This CDR3 has 14 amino acids. The chain's CDR3 is CASRRDPSKNIQYF.

This rearrangement joins TRBV2 to TRBJ2-3; TCRdb picks TRBD1, but there is no DNA to check that call. This CDR3 has 15 residues. Germline V gives CDR1 SNHLY, CDR2 FYNNEI. The CDR3: CASRLGAPSTDTQYF.

The V call is TRBV5-6, the J call TRBJ1-5. This CDR3 is 13 amino acids long. In germline, CDR1 is SGHDT, CDR2 YYEEEE. CDR3 region: CASSLVSDQPQHF.

V and J are TRBV6-2 or TRBV6-3 and TRBJ2-2. This CDR3 has 12 residues. Looked up from germline, CDR1 is MNHEY and CDR2 is SVGEGT. CDR3 region: CASSSFPGELFF.

V and J are TRBV27 and TRBJ2-1; the D call from TCRdb, TRBD2, cannot be confirmed without DNA. This CDR3 has 12 amino acids. Germline V gene data show CDR1 as MNHEY and CDR2 as SMNVEV (reference sequence). CDR3 sequence: CASSLLAGEQFF.